The clone carrying this T cell receptor (beta chain) has more than one count but fewer than ten. The antigen is not known. Graves' hyperthyroidism qualified as stable when ophthalmopathy did not progress within 18 months. The hyperthyroidism was newly diagnosed and had lasted under 2 months; the patients were aged 18 to 65. Each diagnosis drew on symptoms, thyroxine, TRAb, thyroid ultrasound and orbital computed tomography findings. The data derive from a study of T cells in Graves' hyperthyroidism and ophthalmopathy. Overall study results and limits: Blood also showed most of the thyroid clonotypes that were expanded above 0.001.

The investigators amplified TCR beta CDR3 regions from RNA transcripts. During a first-round RT-PCR of the TCR CDR3, the HTBI primer set was used. In TCRdb, the multiplex PCR reads were re-called with MiXCR into one record per CDR3 protein. The table records 470,000 or so distinct CDR3 sequences, roughly 20% of them present only once. There are 15 residues in the CDR3. Germline V gene sequence: CDR1 LGHDT, CDR2 YNNKEL (reference sequence). V was pared by 1 base and J by 6 bases, with 6 bases of the junction left unmatched. The sequence came from a man between 18 and 35 years old with Graves' hyperthyroidism. The material sequenced was blood. The chain joins TRBV3-1 to TRBJ1-2; the match to TRBD1 covers 9 bases. The CDR3 DNA reads as TGTGCCAGCAGCCAAGGGTCCGGGACAGGGAATGGCTACACCTTC. Its translation is CASSQGSGTGNGYTF.